The clone carrying this T cell receptor beta chain turned up a few times. Its matching antigen is unknown. PCR involved 60 Vbeta and 13 Jbeta primers. Data came from immunoSEQ multiplex PCR; TCRdb stores just in-frame clones and leaves some out. The sample consists of hundreds of thousands of clones, roughly 83% of them appearing once. These data originate in a study of cytomegalovirus exposure and HLA in healthy donors. Study as a whole: Earlier, 150 million to 200 million T cells were analyzed, and over 95 million unique TCR beta sequences were found among them. Study-wide results and limits: Versus the approximately 720-donor mean, an Asian-associated ancestry cluster reportedly showed fewer N-insertions in a later analysis. Specific recognition of CMV antigens was confirmed in vitro for a few chains (all CMV-associated).

The V end was cut by 5 bases, the J end by 0 bases, with 8 bases between. The CDR3 runs 14 residues. Germline lookup yields CDR1 SGHTA and CDR2 FQGNSA. This receptor was identified in a boy between 2 and 10 years old in good health and CMV-seronegative. The sample comprised PBMCs. V usage is TRBV7-2 and J usage is TRBJ1-5, with unresolved D. The CDR3 sequence: CASSTDTSNQPQHF. The CDR3 region has the DNA TGTGCCAGCAGCACAGACACTAGCAATCAGCCCCAGCATTTT.